Listed below are T cell receptor beta chains from one sample, sequenced in a study of beta chain features in type 1 diabetes. Assay: immunoSEQ multiplex PCR; the TCRdb copy retains only in-frame clones and omits some. The sample comprises about 930,000 clones, roughly a sixth of which are singletons, and 0.02% to 0.025% rests with the top ten. The sample consisted of naive CD4+ T cells from blood. The receptors here all came from a woman aged 18-29 years in good health. Both conserved end residues are part of each CDR3. D genes are given only for firm matches.

V gene,D gene,J gene,CDR3 protein
TRBV11-2,NA,TRBJ2-2,CASSLYAGTTGELFF
TRBV4-2,NA,TRBJ1-2,CASSPRQVRDYGYTF
TRBV11-2,NA,TRBJ1-1,CASSLAGLTEAFF
TRBV7-8,TRBD1,TRBJ1-2,CASGYGQGNYGYTF
TRBV7-8,TRBD1,TRBJ2-7,CASSLEGTAYEQYF
TRBV20-1,NA,TRBJ2-1,CSARAAEQFF
TRBV5-1,TRBD1,TRBJ2-6,CASSQQGVRLSGANVLTF
TRBV9,NA,TRBJ2-4,CASSGGNRENIQYF
TRBV18,NA,TRBJ2-7,CASSPTSRDYEQYF
TRBV2,TRBD1,TRBJ2-7,CASTKTGQGNEQYF
TRBV7-2,TRBD2,TRBJ2-2,CASVTSARTGELFF
TRBV5-1,TRBD2,TRBJ2-7,CASSTRGDYYEQYF
TRBV5-1,TRBD2,TRBJ2-1,CASRGVAGEGSYNEQFF
TRBV15,NA,TRBJ2-7,CATSRDRGTSSYEQYF
TRBV2,NA,TRBJ1-1,CASSTIRGAQSEAFF
TRBV28,NA,TRBJ2-1,CASGTNYNEQFF
TRBV11-2,TRBD2,TRBJ2-1,CASSSPMGLAGGNEQFF
TRBV2,NA,TRBJ2-2,CASRDPPRELFF
TRBV7-9,NA,TRBJ2-7,CASSPLFEQYF
TRBV5-6,NA,TRBJ2-1,CASSFPGQSSYNEQFF
TRBV28,TRBD1,NA,CASSPDRGLYEQYF
TRBV7-9,TRBD2,TRBJ2-1,CASSLLTGLAGLATNEQFF
TRBV7-9,NA,TRBJ2-7,CASSLYLGTSSYEQYF
TRBV21-1,NA,TRBJ2-7,CASSSRQGPSRYEQYF
TRBV28,NA,TRBJ2-5,CASSSQRAGNQETQYF
TRBV28,TRBD2,TRBJ2-7,CASSLSLAGVLEQYF
TRBV4-1,TRBD2,TRBJ2-3,CASTQRTSVSTDTQYF
TRBV5-1,NA,TRBJ2-7,CASSSGTPHYEQYF
TRBV2,NA,TRBJ2-1,CASSEGGGQFF
TRBV11-2,NA,TRBJ1-2,CASSGDGKMGYTF
TRBV5-1,NA,TRBJ2-7,CASSPNPTRFKTYEQYF
TRBV29-1,NA,TRBJ2-2,CSVQQLPTGELFF
TRBV19,NA,TRBJ2-1,CASSSRGRGFF